These 19 T cell receptor beta chains came from one sample sequenced in a study of T cell repertoires in ileal Crohn's disease. Sequenced by immunoSEQ multiplex PCR; TCRdb stores in-frame clones only, minus some. Of around 8,000 clones listed, over 70% were seen once; the top ten hold 8.4%. The sample consisted of ileal tissue. These receptors were obtained from an adult with Crohn's disease.

The CDR3 nucleotides read TGTGCCAGCAGCTTTGGCCAGAGGATAGAGACCCAGTACTTC. Its translation: CASSFGQRIETQYF. The chain employs TRBV5-4 and TRBJ2-5; D ambiguous. Trimming took off 2 bases at V and 4 bases at J, with 12 bases between the two ends. CDR3 length: 14 residues. Germline V gene sequence: CDR1 SGHNT, CDR2 YYREEE (reference sequence).

V usage is TRBV7-8 and J usage is TRBJ1-2, with D possibly TRBD1 on 5 matching bases. Trimming removed 5 bases at V and 5 bases at J, with 12 bases between. CDR1 and CDR2 from the germline V gene are SGHVS and FQNEAQ. The CDR3 runs 13 residues. CDR3 nucleotide sequence: TGTGCCAGCAGCACCGACAGCCTATATGGCTACACCTTC. Protein: CASSTDSLYGYTF.

The rearrangement uses TRBV18 and TRBJ2-7; tentative D call: TRBD2 (5 bases). Looked up from germline, CDR1 is KGHSH and CDR2 is LQKENI. CDR3 size: 13 residues. With 2 bases removed from V and 5 bases from J, the gap between germline ends came to 10 bases. CDR3 sequence reads: CASSPGVANEQYF. In DNA form, the CDR3 reads TGTGCCAGCTCACCAGGCGTAGCGAACGAGCAGTACTTC.

The chain joins TRBV7-2 to TRBJ1-2, with TRBD1 identical over 9 bases. The CDR3 is 14 residues long. V lost 5 bases, J lost 8 bases, and 9 bases stayed unmatched. Germline V lookup: CDR1 SGHTA, CDR2 FQGNSA. The CDR3 sequence: CASSPPGTGRGYTF. Written as DNA, the CDR3 is TGTGCCAGCAGCCCTCCCGGGACAGGGAGGGGCTACACCTTC.

The rearrangement joins TRBV4-1 to TRBJ2-5; 7 positions match TRBD2. Trimming at V came to 0 bases and at J to 3 bases, leaving 10 bases not matched to a gene. Germline V gene lookup returns CDR1 MGHRA and CDR2 YSYEKL. The CDR3 runs 17 residues. The DNA of the CDR3 is TGCGCCAGCAGCCAAGAGGGGAGGGCCCAGGGAAAAGAGACCCAGTACTTC. It encodes CASSQEGRAQGKETQYF.

V is TRBV6-1 and J is TRBJ2-1; weak D call: TRBD2 (5 bases). CDR1 is MNHNS, CDR2 SASEGT, per germline. This CDR3 contains 16 residues. V lost 4 bases to trimming and J lost 1 base, with 14 bases between them. The CDR3 here is CASSAAERLSYNEQFF. CDR3 DNA: TGTGCCAGCAGTGCGGCTGAGCGGTTGTCCTACAATGAGCAGTTCTTC.

The rearrangement joins TRBV16 to TRBJ1-2, with a possible D match to TRBD1 (6 bases). V was trimmed by 3 bases and J by 5 bases, leaving 10 bases between them. Germline-derived CDR1 and CDR2 are KGHSY and FQNENV. CDR3 length equals 13 residues. CDR3 protein: CASSQNQGYGYTF. For the CDR3, the DNA is TGTGCCAGCAGCCAGAACCAGGGGTATGGCTACACCTTC.

This clone was seen a few times. The chain links TRBV30 to TRBJ2-2, with D uncertain. The CDR3 has 13 residues. CDR1 GTSNPN and CDR2 SVGIG come from the germline V gene (reference sequence). V dropped 2 bases and J dropped 5 bases, with 9 bases sitting between them. DNA of the CDR3: TGTGCCTGGAGTTCCTCGTTGACCGGGGAGCTGTTTTTT. This encodes CAWSSSLTGELFF.

The J gene is TRBJ1-2, the V gene TRBV9; D uncertain. Germline V gives CDR1 SGDLS, CDR2 YYNGEE. The CDR3 runs 16 residues. Trimming left V 3 bases short and J 4 bases short, with 19 bases between. The CDR3 here is CASSATDDPWSYGYTF. In DNA, the CDR3 is TGTGCCAGCAGCGCGACTGACGACCCCTGGAGCTATGGCTACACCTTC.

This clone turned up a few times. One end of the junction does not line up with germline, which may come from a read error. V gene TRBV6-5 combines with J gene TRBJ2-7, with 10 bases that match TRBD2. Per the germline V gene, CDR1 is MNHEY and CDR2 is SVGAGI. The length of the CDR3 is 15 residues. In nucleotides, the CDR3 is TGTGCCAGCAGTTACTCGCCCAGCGGGGGGGCCCGGCGCAACTTC. Protein product: CASSYSPSGGARRNF.

The gene calls are TRBV7-2 and TRBJ2-1, with 7 bases matching TRBD2. The junction had 7 bases not matched to a gene; V was cut back by 2 bases and J by 0 bases. Germline CDR1 and CDR2: SGHTA and FQGNSA. CDR3 length: 17 residues. The CDR3 region is CASSLFWGGSSYNEQFF. The DNA for the CDR3 is TGTGCCAGCAGCTTATTTTGGGGCGGGAGCTCCTACAATGAGCAGTTCTTC.

The V gene is TRBV2, the J gene TRBJ1-6, with TRBD1 matching over 9 bases. The germline V gene has CDR1 SNHLY and CDR2 FYNNEI. V was pared by 4 bases and J by 7 bases, with 8 bases of the junction left unmatched. The CDR3 loop spans 16 amino acids. CDR3 nucleotide sequence: TGTGCCAGCAGTGCCGGGACAGGGAGAGGGAATTCACCCCTCCACTTT. Protein: CASSAGTGRGNSPLHF.

Regarding this clone: Other DNA sequences in this specimen translate into the identical CDR3. This chain connects TRBV7-9 to TRBJ2-7, with TRBD1 matching over 9 bases. This CDR3 contains 14 residues. Looked up from germline, CDR1 is SEHNR and CDR2 is FQNEAQ (reference sequence). V lost 5 bases to trimming and J lost 4 bases; unmatched junction nucleotides: 6. CDR3 amino acids: CASSLGTGKYEQYF. The CDR3 DNA reads as TGTGCCAGCAGCCTGGGGACAGGGAAATACGAGCAGTACTTC.

This clone appeared once. In DNA, the CDR3 is TGTGCCAGCAGCTTGAGAGCGGGGGGACCGAGAACAGATACGCAGTATTTT. Translation: CASSLRAGGPRTDTQYF. The chain recombines TRBV5-4 with TRBJ2-3; 9 bases fit TRBD2. The CDR3 totals 17 residues. Looked up from germline, CDR1 is SGHNT and CDR2 is YYREEE (reference sequence). Trimming took 1 base from V and 3 from J; bases not matched to a gene: 9. The variable domain in full, with the rest retrieved from reference TRBV5-4 and TRBJ2-3, is ETGVTQSPTHLIKTRGQQVTLRCSSQSGHNTVSWYQQALGQGPQFIFQYYREEENGRGNFPPRFSGLQFPNYSSELNVNALELDDSALYLCASSLRAGGPRTDTQYFGPGTRLTVL.

The chain uses TRBV2 and TRBJ1-6; tentative D call: TRBD1 (6 bases). This CDR3 has 13 amino acids. The V and J ends lost 11 bases and 4 bases respectively, with 12 bases between them. Germline V gene sequence: CDR1 SNHLY, CDR2 FYNNEI. The CDR3 protein is CAVQGSYNSPLHF. The CDR3 nucleotides read TGTGCCGTTCAGGGGTCTTATAATTCACCCCTCCACTTT.

A few counts support this clone. V and J are TRBV6-5 and TRBJ1-5; TRBD1 might be the D (5 bases). The germline V gene encodes CDR1 MNHEY and CDR2 SVGAGI. The CDR3 contains 15 residues. Deletions cut 2 bases from V and 1 base from J, with 9 bases between. CDR3 nucleotide sequence: TGTGCCAGCAGTTACCAGAAGGGGAGCAATCAGCCCCAGCATTTT. Protein sequence: CASSYQKGSNQPQHF.

This CDR3 reads CASSFAYSSYEQYF. In DNA, the CDR3 is TGTGCCAGCAGCTTTGCGTACAGCTCCTACGAGCAGTACTTC. The chain carries TRBV7-2 and TRBJ2-7; D not certain. CDR1 and CDR2 from the germline V gene are SGHTA and FQGNSA. The CDR3 is 14 residues long. V dropped 3 bases and J dropped 0 bases, with 9 bases sitting between them.

The V gene is TRBV29-1, the J gene TRBJ2-1, with a possible D match to TRBD1 (6 bases). Germline CDR1 SQVTM, CDR2 ANQGSEA. The CDR3 is made up of 13 amino acids. The CDR3 coding sequence is TGCACCGCAAGGGGGACCGGGCACAATGAGCAGTTCTTC. Translation: CTARGTGHNEQFF.

In its sample, this clone is large. The rearrangement joins TRBV9 to TRBJ1-1; TRBD1 matches at 7 bases. The CDR3 runs 16 residues. CDR1 SGDLS and CDR2 YYNGEE come from the germline V gene. The trim removed 5 bases at V and 2 bases at J, leaving 12 bases unmatched. CDR3 region: CASSGGPDRANTEAFF. As DNA, the CDR3 is TGTGCCAGCAGTGGGGGGCCCGACAGGGCTAACACTGAAGCTTTCTTT.